What follows is one T cell receptor beta chain and its context. Antigen unknown. The sample comes from a study of CD8 T cells in ankylosing spondylitis. General study results and limits: Characteristic, it appeared, of ankylosing spondylitis blood was a TCR beta motif of roughly 8 highly homologous variants. There were earlier reports of some motif variants in reactive arthritis synovial fluid and blood.

Germline V gene sequence: CDR1 SEHNR, CDR2 FQNEAQ (reference sequence). V was cut by 2 bases and J by 7 bases, with 15 bases left in between. This CDR3 region has 14 residues. Quantitative 5'-RACE with molecular barcodes generated TCR beta libraries. TCRdb analysed the 5' RACE reads with MiXCR anew, one entry per CDR3 protein. The sample includes fewer than 400,000 distinct CDR3 sequences, roughly 14% seen only once; the top ten take about 1%. Material for sequencing was blood, either unsorted or a sorted T cell fraction (not recorded which). The clonotype originates from a male donor with ankylosing spondylitis or in good health (not recorded which). The chain combines TRBV7-9 with TRBJ2-7, with D tentatively TRBD1 (5 bases). DNA of the CDR3: TGTGCCAGCAGCTTAAATAGGGGTCGGAGTGAGCAGTACTTC. Protein sequence: CASSLNRGRSEQYF.